The present T cell receptor beta chain was sequenced within a study of cytomegalovirus exposure and HLA in healthy donors. Measured with immunoSEQ multiplex PCR; TCRdb has only the in-frame clones, and not every one. The sample has around 250,000 clones, about 90% seen once. The V gene end was trimmed by 3 bases and the J gene end by 4 bases; junction bases not matched to a gene: 6. The CDR3 covers 15 residues. The germline CDR1 and CDR2 sequences are SGHRS and YFSETQ. In the case of this clone: Antigen unknown.

Overall study results and limits: There were around 160 TCR beta chains listed as cytomegalovirus-associated.

The receptor was isolated from a woman aged 18-29 years in good health and CMV-seronegative. V is TRBV5-1 and J is TRBJ2-2; 7 bases are shared with TRBD2. Sequencing was performed on PBMCs. The CDR3 is CASSSAGVLTGELFF. The CDR3 coding sequence is TGCGCCAGCAGCTCTGCGGGGGTACTCACCGGGGAGCTGTTTTTT.